This T cell receptor (beta chain) was obtained from a study of T cell responses to AZD1222 COVID-19 vaccine. Only in-frame clones appear in the TCRdb table, and some are missing; sequencing was by immunoSEQ multiplex PCR. The sample yields around 160,000 clones, about 93% seen once. Germline loops: CDR1 LNHDA, CDR2 SQIVND (reference sequence). CDR3 length: 16 amino acids. Trimming took 2 bases from V and 2 from J, leaving 10 bases between them. Overall study results and limits: Baseline seropositives among AZD1222 recipients totaled only 5 to 7. Donors skewed white British and female; clonal diversity was possibly underestimated. Repertoires were collected only later (after the peak T cell response had occurred). Spike-specific TCR breadth and depth rose after two AZD1222 doses.

This clone was found a few times. Its specificity is not known. This sequence joins TRBV19 and TRBJ2-6; maybe TRBD1 (5 bases). The sequence derives from an adult in good health. The starting material was peripheral blood, obtained on day 0 of AZD1222 vaccination. The CDR3 sequence is CASSIRGFPGANVLTF. The DNA for the CDR3 is TGTGCCAGTAGTATAAGGGGTTTCCCTGGGGCCAACGTCCTGACTTTC.